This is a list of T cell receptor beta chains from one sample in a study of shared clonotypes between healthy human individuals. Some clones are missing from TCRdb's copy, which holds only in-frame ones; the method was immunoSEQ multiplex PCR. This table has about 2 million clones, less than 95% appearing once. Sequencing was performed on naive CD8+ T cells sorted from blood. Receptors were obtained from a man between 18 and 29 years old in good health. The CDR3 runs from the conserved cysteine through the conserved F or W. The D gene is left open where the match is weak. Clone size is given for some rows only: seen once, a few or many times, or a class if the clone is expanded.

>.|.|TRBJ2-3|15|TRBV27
TGTGCCAGCAGTTTAGGGGCAGGGGACACAGATACGCAGTATTTT
CASSLGAGDTDTQYF
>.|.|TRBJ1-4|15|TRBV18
TGTGCCAGCTCACACGCGAGGAGTTTGGATGAAAAACTGTTTTTT
CASSHARSLDEKLFF
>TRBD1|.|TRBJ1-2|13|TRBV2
TGTGCCAGCAGCAGGGGGGAGGGCTATGGCTACACCTTC
CASSRGEGYGYTF
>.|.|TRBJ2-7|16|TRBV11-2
TGTGCCAGCAGCTTAGATCTGGAGGGAGAATGGGACGAGCAGTACTTC
CASSLDLEGEWDEQYF
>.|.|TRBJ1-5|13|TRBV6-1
TGTGCCAGCAGTGGATGGGGAAATCAGCCCCAGCATTTT
CASSGWGNQPQHF
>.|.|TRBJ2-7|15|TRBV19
TGTGCCAGTAGTATAGTGTTCTCTTCCACCTACGAGCAGTACTTC
CASSIVFSSTYEQYF
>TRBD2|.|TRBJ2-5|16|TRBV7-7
TGTGCTAGCAGTCCTCTAGCGGGGGTGTACCAAGAGACCCAGTACTTC
CASSPLAGVYQETQYF
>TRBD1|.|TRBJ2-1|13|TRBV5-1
TGCGCCAGCAGCCCACAGGGGTACAATGAGCAGCTCTTC
CASSPQGYNEQLF
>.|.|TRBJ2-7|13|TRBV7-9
TGTGCCAGCAGCCCTCGGGGGTTCTACGAGCAGTACTTC
CASSPRGFYEQYF
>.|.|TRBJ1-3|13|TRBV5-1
TGCGCCAGCAGCCCGGAGGTTGGAAACACCATATATTTT
CASSPEVGNTIYF
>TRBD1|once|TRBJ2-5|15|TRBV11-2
TGTGCCAGCAGCCCTTACCGGGGACAGCAAGAGACCCAGTACTTC
CASSPYRGQQETQYF
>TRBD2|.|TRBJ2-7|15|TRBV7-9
TGTGCCAGCAGCTTAACAGCGGGGGGGTCCTACGAGCAGTACTTC
CASSLTAGGSYEQYF
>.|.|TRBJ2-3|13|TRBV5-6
TGTGCCAGCAGCTTGTGGACTCAAAATACGCAGTATTTT
CASSLWTQNTQYF
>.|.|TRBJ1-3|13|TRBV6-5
TGTGCCAGCAGTTACTCGGAGGGAAACACCATATATTTT
CASSYSEGNTIYF
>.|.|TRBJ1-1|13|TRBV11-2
TGTGCCAGCAGCCCGGACATGGGATCTGAAGCTTTCTTT
CASSPDMGSEAFF
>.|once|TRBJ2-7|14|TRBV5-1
TGCGCCAGCAGCTTGGCCGCAGGGTTCTACGAGCAGTACTTC
CASSLAAGFYEQYF
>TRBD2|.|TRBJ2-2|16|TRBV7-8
TGTGCCAGCAGCTTACTAGCGGGGGGCTACACCGGGGAGCTGTTTTTT
CASSLLAGGYTGELFF
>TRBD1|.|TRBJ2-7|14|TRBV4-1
TGCGCCAGCAGCCACATGGACAGGGTCTACGAGCAGTACTTC
CASSHMDRVYEQYF
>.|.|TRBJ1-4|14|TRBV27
TGTGCCAGCAGTTTATCGTCGGTGGGACAAAAACTGTTTTTT
CASSLSSVGQKLFF
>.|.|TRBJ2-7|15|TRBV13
TGTGCCAGCAGCTCCGTCGGCCGGGGGCCTTACGAGCAGTACTTC
CASSSVGRGPYEQYF
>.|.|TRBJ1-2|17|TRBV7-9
TGTGCCAGCAGCTTCACAGGGTCCTCATTATTGCCGCCGGACTACACCTTC
CASSFTGSSLLPPDYTF
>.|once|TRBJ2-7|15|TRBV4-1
TGCGCCAGCAGCCAAGATGGAGGGGCGACAGGCGAGCAGTACTTC
CASSQDGGATGEQYF
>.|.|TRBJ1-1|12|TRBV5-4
TGTGCCAGCAGTCTCTTCAGGGATGAAGCTTTCTTT
CASSLFRDEAFF